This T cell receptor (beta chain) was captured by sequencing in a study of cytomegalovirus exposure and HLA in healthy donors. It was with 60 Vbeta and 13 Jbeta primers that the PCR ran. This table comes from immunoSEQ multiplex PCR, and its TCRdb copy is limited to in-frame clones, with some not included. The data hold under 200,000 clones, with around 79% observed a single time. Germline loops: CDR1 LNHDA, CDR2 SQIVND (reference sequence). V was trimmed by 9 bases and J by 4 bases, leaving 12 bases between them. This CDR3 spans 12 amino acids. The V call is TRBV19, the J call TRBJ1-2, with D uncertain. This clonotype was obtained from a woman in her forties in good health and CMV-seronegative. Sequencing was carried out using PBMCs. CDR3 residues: CASSRHIYGYTF. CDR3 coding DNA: TGTGCCAGCTCGAGGCACATCTATGGCTACACCTTC.